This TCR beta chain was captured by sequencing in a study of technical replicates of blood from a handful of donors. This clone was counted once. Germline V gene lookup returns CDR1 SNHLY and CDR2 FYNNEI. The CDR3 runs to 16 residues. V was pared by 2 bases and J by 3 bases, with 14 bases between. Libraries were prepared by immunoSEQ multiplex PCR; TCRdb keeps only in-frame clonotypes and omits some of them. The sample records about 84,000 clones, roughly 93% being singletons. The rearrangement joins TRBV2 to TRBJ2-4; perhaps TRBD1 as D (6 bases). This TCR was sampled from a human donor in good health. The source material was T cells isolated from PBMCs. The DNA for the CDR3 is TGTGCCAGCAGTGAACTACGAGGGACAAACAAAAACATTCAGTACTTC. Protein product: CASSELRGTNKNIQYF.